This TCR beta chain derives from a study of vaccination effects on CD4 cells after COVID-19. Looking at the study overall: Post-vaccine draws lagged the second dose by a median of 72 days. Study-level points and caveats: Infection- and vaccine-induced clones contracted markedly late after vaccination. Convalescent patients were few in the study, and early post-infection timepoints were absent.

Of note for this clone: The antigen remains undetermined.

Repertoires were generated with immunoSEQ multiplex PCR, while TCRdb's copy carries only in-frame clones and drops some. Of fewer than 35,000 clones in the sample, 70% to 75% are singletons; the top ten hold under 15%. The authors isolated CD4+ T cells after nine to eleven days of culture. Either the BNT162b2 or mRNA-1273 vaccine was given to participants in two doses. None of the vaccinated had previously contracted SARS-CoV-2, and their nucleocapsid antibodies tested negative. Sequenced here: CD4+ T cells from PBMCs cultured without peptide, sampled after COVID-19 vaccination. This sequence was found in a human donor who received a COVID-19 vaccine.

CDR3 coding DNA: TGTGCCACCAGTGATAACGACTCCCGGAGGGATACGCAGTATTTT. Translated: CATSDNDSRRDTQYF. The chain combines TRBV24-1 with TRBJ2-3; possible D gene TRBD2, 5 bases. CDR1 is KGHDR, CDR2 SFDVKD, per germline. V was trimmed by 3 bases and J by 6 bases, leaving 15 bases between them. The CDR3 consists of 15 residues.